Following are 10 T cell receptor beta chains from one sample sequenced in a study of T-cell memory formation after mild COVID-19. TCRdb redid the calling of the 5' RACE reads with MiXCR, one entry per CDR3 protein. The top ten hold 21% of the sample, which has 250,000 to 400,000 distinct CDR3 sequences, around 15% seen once. Sequencing used PBMCs or a T cell subset sorted from them (not recorded which). The receptors here all came from a man younger than 35 who had mild COVID-19 (a few samples of this study predate the infection). Cell type and time point are not known.

The sample holds a few counts of this clonotype. The chain carries TRBV12-3 or TRBV12-4 and TRBJ2-7, with D tentatively TRBD1 (5 bases). V lost 5 bases and J lost 0, with 14 bases in between. The CDR3 runs to 15 residues. As DNA, the CDR3 is TGTGCCAGCAGTCAGGTCAGCGACAGCTCCTACGAGCAGTACTTC. Translation: CASSQVSDSSYEQYF.

This rearrangement joins TRBV7-3 to TRBJ1-1; D is undetermined. V was clipped by 1 base and J by 3 bases, with 9 bases between them. CDR1 and CDR2 (germline): SGHTA, FQGTGA. The CDR3 loop spans 14 amino acids. This CDR3 is CASSLMGGDTEAFF. CDR3 in DNA: TGTGCCAGCAGCTTAATGGGCGGAGACACTGAAGCTTTCTTT.

The genes are TRBV5-1 and TRBJ2-7; a possible D gene is TRBD1 (5 bases). The CDR3 has 15 residues. Germline V lookup: CDR1 SGHRS, CDR2 YFSETQ. Trimming took off 6 bases at V and 1 base at J, with 17 bases between the two ends. CDR3 loop: CASTEGQRLSYEQYF. In nucleotides, the CDR3 is TGCGCCAGCACCGAAGGACAACGGCTATCCTACGAGCAGTACTTC.

The CDR3 sequence is CASRVTEFTTYEQYV. The DNA of the CDR3 is TGTGCCAGCAGAGTGACAGAATTCACCACCTACGAGCAGTACGTC. The chain links TRBV6-5 to TRBJ2-7, with a tentative D call TRBD1 (5 bases). The germline V gene has CDR1 MNHEY and CDR2 SVGAGI. The CDR3 extends over 15 amino acids. V was clipped by 6 bases and J by 2 bases, with 17 bases between them.

This clonotype was counted a few times. The chain has TRBV7-9 and TRBJ2-7, with D perhaps matching TRBD1 (5 bases). CDR3 length: 16 amino acids. Trimming took off 0 bases at V and 2 bases at J, with 14 bases between the two ends. Germline V gives CDR1 SEHNR, CDR2 FQNEAQ (reference sequence). This CDR3 reads CASSLALGQVPYEQYF. CDR3 bases: TGTGCCAGCAGCTTAGCGTTAGGACAAGTTCCCTACGAGCAGTACTTC.

This clonotype was detected a few times. The J gene is TRBJ1-6, the V gene TRBV20-1; D not certain. The CDR3 sequence is 13 residues long. V shed 1 base and J shed 7 bases, with 8 bases lying between them. Per the germline V gene, CDR1 is DFQATT and CDR2 is SNEGSKA (reference sequence). This CDR3 is CSARGRSNSPLHF. Here the CDR3 DNA reads TGCAGTGCTAGAGGACGGAGCAATTCACCCCTCCACTTT.

This chain connects TRBV5-1 to TRBJ2-3, with TRBD2 as a possible D gene (6 bases). V was pared by 4 bases and J by 7 bases, with 19 bases between. Germline V gene lookup returns CDR1 SGHRS and CDR2 YFSETQ. This CDR3 has 15 residues. This CDR3 reads CASSLTSNPENTQYF. CDR3 sequence (DNA): TGCGCCAGCAGCCTCACTAGCAATCCTGAGAATACGCAGTATTTT.

This clonotype showed up just a few times. The genes are TRBV14 and TRBJ2-3; 16 positions agree with TRBD2. CDR3 length: 18 amino acids. Germline CDR1 SGHDN, CDR2 FVKESK. Unmatched junction bases numbered 11, after V lost 4 bases and J lost 7 bases. This CDR3 reads CASSLYPGLAGGPYTQYF. Here the CDR3 DNA reads TGTGCCAGCAGCCTATACCCGGGACTAGCGGGGGGGCCGTATACGCAGTATTTT.

This clonotype was recorded at least ten times. The chain combines TRBV4-1 with TRBJ2-1, with 12 bases matching TRBD2. This CDR3 is built from 14 residues. The germline V gene encodes CDR1 MGHRA and CDR2 YSYEKL. V dropped 3 bases and J dropped 9; count of bases not matched to a gene: 3. The CDR3 DNA reads TGCGCCAGCAGCCAGCCGGGACTAGCGGGTGAGCAGTTCTTC. Its protein product is CASSQPGLAGEQFF.

This clonotype was detected only a few times. V gene TRBV6-1 combines with J gene TRBJ2-7, with 8 bases matching TRBD2. This CDR3 spans 16 amino acids. J was trimmed by 4 bases and V by 4 bases; bases with no gene match: 12. The germline gives CDR1 MNHNS, CDR2 SASEGT. CDR3 sequence: CASSVLMTERGYEQYV. The DNA of the CDR3 is TGTGCCAGCAGTGTTCTGATGACCGAGCGGGGGTACGAGCAGTACGTC.